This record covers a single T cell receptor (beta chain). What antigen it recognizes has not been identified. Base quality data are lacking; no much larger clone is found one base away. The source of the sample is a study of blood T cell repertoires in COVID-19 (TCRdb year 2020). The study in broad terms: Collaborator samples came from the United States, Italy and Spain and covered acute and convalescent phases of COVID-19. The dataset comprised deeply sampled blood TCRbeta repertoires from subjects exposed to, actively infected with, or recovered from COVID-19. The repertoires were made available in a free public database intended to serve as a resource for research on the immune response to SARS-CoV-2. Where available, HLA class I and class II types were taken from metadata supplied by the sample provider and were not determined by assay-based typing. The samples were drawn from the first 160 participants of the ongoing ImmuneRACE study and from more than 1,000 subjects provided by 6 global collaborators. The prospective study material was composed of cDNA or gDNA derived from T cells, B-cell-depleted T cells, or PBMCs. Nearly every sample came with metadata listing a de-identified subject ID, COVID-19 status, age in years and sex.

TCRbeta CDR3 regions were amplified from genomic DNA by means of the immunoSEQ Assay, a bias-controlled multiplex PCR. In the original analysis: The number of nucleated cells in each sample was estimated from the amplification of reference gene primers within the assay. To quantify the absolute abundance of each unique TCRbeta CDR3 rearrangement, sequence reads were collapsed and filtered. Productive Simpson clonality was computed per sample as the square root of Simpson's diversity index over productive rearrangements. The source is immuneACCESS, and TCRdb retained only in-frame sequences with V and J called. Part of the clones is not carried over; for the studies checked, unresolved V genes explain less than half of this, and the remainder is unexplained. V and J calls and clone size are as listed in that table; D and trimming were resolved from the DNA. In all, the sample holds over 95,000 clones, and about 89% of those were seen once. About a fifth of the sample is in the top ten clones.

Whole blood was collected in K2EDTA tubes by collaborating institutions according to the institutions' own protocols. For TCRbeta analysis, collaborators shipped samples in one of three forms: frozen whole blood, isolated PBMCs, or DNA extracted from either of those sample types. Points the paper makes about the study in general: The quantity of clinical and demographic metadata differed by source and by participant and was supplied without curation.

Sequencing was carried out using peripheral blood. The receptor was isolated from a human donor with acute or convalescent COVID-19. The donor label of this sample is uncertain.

The CDR3 region reads CASRYRTGGEQFF. The bases read TGTGCCAGCAGATACAGGACAGGGGGCGAGCAGTTCTTC. The V and J genes are TRBV7-9 and TRBJ2-1, and TRBD1 aligns with 11 junction nucleotides. CDR1 SEHNR and CDR2 FQNEAQ were looked up in the germline V gene (reference sequence). CDR3 length: 13 amino acids, cysteine to phenylalanine. Just the 39-base CDR3 DNA is kept, in frame starting at base 1. V is pruned by 6 bases and J by 10 bases, leaving 5 bases of the junction without a gene match. With all but the CDR3 taken from the reference TRBV7-9 and TRBJ2-1 genes, the full variable domain is: DTGVSQNPRHKITKRGQNVTFRCDPISEHNRLYWYRQTLGQGPEFLTYFQNEAQLEKSRLLSDRFSAERPKGSFSTLEIQRTEQGDSAMYLCASRYRTGGEQFFGPGTRLTVL.